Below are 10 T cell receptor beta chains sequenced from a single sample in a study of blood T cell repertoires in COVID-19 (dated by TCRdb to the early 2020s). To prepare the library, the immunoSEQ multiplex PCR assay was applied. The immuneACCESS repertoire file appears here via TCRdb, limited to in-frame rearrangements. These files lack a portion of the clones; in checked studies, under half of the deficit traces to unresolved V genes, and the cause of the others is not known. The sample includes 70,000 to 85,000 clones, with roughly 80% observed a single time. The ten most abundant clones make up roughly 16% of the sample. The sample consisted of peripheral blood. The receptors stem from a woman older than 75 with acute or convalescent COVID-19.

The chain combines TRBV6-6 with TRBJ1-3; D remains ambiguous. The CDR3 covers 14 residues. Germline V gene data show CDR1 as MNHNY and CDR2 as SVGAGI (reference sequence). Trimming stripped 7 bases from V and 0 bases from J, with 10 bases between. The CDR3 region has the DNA TGTGCCAGCACCAAAGGAGACTCTGGAAACACCATATATTTT. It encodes CASTKGDSGNTIYF.

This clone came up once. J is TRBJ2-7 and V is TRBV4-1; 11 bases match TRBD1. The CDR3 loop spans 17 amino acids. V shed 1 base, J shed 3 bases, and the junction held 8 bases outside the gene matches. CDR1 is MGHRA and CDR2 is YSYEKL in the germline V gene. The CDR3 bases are TGCGCCAGCAGCCAAGTTACCACGGGACAGGGGGACTACGAGCAGTACTTC. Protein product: CASSQVTTGQGDYEQYF.

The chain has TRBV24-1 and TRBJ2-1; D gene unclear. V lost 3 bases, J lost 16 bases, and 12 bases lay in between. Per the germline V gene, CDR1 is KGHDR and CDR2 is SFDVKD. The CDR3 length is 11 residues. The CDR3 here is CATSDSATQFF. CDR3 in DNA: TGTGCCACCAGTGATAGCGCTACCCAATTCTTC.

The CDR3 coding sequence is TGTGCCAGCAGTGAAATCGTGAGACAGGGGGCGAACTCTGGAAACACCATATATTTT. Translated, it gives CASSEIVRQGANSGNTIYF. The chain links TRBV6-1 to TRBJ1-3; 10 nucleotides line up with TRBD1. The germline gives CDR1 MNHNS, CDR2 SASEGT. Trimming cost V 2 bases and J 0 bases; bases outside gene matches: 10. The CDR3 length is 19 residues.

The CDR3 loop reads CAISDEVASGNTIYF. The CDR3 DNA reads TGTGCCATCAGTGATGAGGTAGCTTCTGGAAACACCATATATTTT. The V call is TRBV10-3, the J call TRBJ1-3; unclear D gene. CDR3 size: 15 residues. The germline gives CDR1 ENHRY, CDR2 SYGVKD. Trimming pared 3 bases from V and 1 base from J, leaving 10 bases between.

CDR3 loop: CASMSVAGEAEQFF. CDR3 DNA: TGCGCCAGCATGAGCGTAGCGGGGGAAGCTGAGCAGTTCTTC. The rearrangement joins TRBV5-1 to TRBJ2-1; 9 bases map to TRBD2. This CDR3 has 14 residues. V dropped 6 bases and J dropped 9; count of bases not matched to a gene: 10. CDR1 and CDR2 from the germline V gene are SGHRS and YFSETQ.

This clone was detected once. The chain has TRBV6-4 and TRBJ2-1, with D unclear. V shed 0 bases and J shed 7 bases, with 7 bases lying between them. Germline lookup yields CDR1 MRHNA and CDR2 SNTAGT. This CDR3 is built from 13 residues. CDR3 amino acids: CASSDSTWNEQFF. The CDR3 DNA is TGTGCCAGCAGTGACTCTACATGGAATGAGCAGTTCTTC.

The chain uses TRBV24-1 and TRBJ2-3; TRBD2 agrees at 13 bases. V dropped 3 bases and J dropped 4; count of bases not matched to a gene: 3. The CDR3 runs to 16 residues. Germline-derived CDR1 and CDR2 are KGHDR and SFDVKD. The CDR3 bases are TGTGCCACCAGTGATCCGACTAGCGGGGGGCCAGATACGCAGTATTTT. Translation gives CATSDPTSGGPDTQYF.

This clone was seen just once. The CDR3: CASSKTGATNEKLFF. In DNA, the CDR3 is TGCGCCAGCAGCAAGACAGGGGCAACTAATGAAAAACTGTTTTTT. The chain joins TRBV5-1 to TRBJ1-4; 8 positions agree with TRBD1. Germline trimming cut 4 bases from V and 0 bases from J; bases unmatched to any gene: 2. The CDR3 spans 15 residues. Germline CDR1 and CDR2: SGHRS and YFSETQ.

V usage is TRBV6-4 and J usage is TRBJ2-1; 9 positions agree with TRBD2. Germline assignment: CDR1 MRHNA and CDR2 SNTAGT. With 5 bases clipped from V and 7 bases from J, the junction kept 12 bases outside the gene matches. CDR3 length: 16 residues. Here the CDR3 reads CASSTTGRGGKNEQFF. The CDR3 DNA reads TGTGCCAGCAGTACTACTGGGCGGGGGGGCAAAAATGAGCAGTTCTTC.